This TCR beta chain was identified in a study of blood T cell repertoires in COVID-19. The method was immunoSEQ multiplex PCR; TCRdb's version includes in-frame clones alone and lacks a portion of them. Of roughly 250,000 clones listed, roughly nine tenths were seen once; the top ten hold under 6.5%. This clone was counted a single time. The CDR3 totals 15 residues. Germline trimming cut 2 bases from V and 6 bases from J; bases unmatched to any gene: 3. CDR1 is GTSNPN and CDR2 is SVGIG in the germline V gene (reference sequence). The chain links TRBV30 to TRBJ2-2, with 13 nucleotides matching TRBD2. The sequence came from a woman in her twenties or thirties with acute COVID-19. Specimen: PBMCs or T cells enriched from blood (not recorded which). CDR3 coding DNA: TGTGCCTGGAGTCGACTAGCGGGGGGCCCCGGGGAGCTGTTTTTT. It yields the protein CAWSRLAGGPGELFF.